This T cell receptor beta chain stems from a study of control samples from healthy donors and cancer patients (dated by TCRdb to the early 2020s). For this clone: Its antigen has not been determined. Base qualities are not at hand, and no much larger clone is one base apart.

Library method: the immunoSEQ multiplex PCR assay. In its TCRdb copy, this immuneACCESS table keeps in-frame sequences only and misses some clones. Where compared with another copy, unresolved V genes explain less than half of these, and the others have no known cause. The sample yields roughly 120,000 clones; just over 90% were counted once. Around 1.6% of the sample is taken by the ten largest. The sequence came from a middle-aged man with head and neck cancer. Sequencing was performed on PBMCs.

The nucleotides are TGTGCCAGCAGTTCCAGGGGGGGCTCCTACAATGAGCAGTTCTTC. Its protein reads: CASSSRGGSYNEQFF. The chain was built from TRBV7-3 and TRBJ2-1, with the D gene tentatively TRBD1 or TRBD2, based on 7 matching bases in each. V is cut by 6 bases and J by 0 bases, and the space between the germline ends is 12 bases. The CDR3 goes from the cysteine to the phenylalanine over 15 residues. The sequence is cut down to CDR3 DNA, 45 bases in frame from base 1. The germline V gene yields SGHTA for CDR1 and FQGTGA for CDR2.